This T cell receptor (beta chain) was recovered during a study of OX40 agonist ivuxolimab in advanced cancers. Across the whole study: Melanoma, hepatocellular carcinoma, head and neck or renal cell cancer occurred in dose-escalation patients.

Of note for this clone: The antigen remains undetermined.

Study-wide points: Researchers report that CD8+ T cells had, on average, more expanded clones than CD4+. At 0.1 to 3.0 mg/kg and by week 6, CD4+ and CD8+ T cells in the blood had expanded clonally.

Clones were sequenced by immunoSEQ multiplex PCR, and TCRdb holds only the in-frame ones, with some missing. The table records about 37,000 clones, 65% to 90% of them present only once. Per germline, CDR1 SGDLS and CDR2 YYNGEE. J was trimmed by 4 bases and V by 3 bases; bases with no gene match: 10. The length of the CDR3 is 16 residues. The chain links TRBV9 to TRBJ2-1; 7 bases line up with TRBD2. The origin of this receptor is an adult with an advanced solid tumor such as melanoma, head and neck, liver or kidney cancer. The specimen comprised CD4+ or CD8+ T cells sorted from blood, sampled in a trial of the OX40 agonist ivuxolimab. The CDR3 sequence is CASSDPYAGAYNEQFF. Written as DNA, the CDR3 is TGTGCCAGCAGCGACCCTTATGCGGGAGCGTACAATGAGCAGTTCTTC.